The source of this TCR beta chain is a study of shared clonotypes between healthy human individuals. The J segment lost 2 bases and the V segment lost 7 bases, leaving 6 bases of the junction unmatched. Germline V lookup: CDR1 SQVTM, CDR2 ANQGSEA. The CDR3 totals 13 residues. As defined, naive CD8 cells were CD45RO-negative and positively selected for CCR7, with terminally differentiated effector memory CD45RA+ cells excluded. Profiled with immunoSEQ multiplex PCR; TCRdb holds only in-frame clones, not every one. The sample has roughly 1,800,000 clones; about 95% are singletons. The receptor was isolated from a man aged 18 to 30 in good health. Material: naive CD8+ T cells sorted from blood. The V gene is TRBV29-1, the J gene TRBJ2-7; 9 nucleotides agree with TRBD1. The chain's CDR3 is CSAMGQGTYEQYF. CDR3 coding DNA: TGCAGCGCCATGGGACAGGGAACCTACGAGCAGTACTTC.